This TCR beta chain stems from a study of CD8 T cells in ankylosing spondylitis (dated by TCRdb to about 2017). Regarding the study in general: To find TCR variants linked to disease, the study profiled T cell receptor beta repertoires in ankylosing spondylitis patients and healthy donors. Samples of peripheral blood were taken, and for ankylosing spondylitis patients, synovial fluid was collected as well. In total, the full study cohort was made up of 85 to 140 healthy donors and about two dozen ankylosing spondylitis patients.

Ten or more counts support this clonotype. Its target antigen remains unknown. Base-call qualities are not available, and no considerably larger clone is one nucleotide away. According to the germline V gene, CDR1 reads SQVTM and CDR2 reads ANQGSEA. The CDR3 has 13 amino acids, counting the end cysteine and phenylalanine. The CDR3 DNA has 39 bases and is translated from base 1. Deletion took 6 bases off V and 7 bases off J, with a span of 16 bases between the germline ends. TCRdb lists the instrument as Illumina HiSeq 2500. Quantitative 5'-RACE with molecular barcodes was the method used to prepare the TCR beta libraries. The study's own analysis went as follows. Disease-linked TCR variants were identified with a new computational method built on a probabilistic model of VDJ rearrangement. TCRdb reanalyzed the raw reads on its own, using fastp at Q25 for trimming and MiXCR for clone calling, and kept in-frame beta chains. Entries that share a CDR3 protein sequence are merged under the most common genes and DNA. These V and J calls derive from TCRdb rather than the authors' analysis. The sample profile shows 150,000 to 200,000 distinct CDR3 sequences; around 10% of them were found once. About 27% of the sample is taken by the ten largest.

Results the study describes overall, beyond this receptor: The disease-linked clones were reported to be significantly enriched in matched synovial fluid samples from ankylosing spondylitis patients. A TCR beta motif made up of 7 to 9 highly homologous amino acid variants appeared to be characteristic of blood from ankylosing spondylitis patients. The disease-linked clones had a CD8+ phenotype and were found at relatively low frequencies in peripheral blood. Some motif variants had previously been reported in the synovial fluid and blood of reactive arthritis patients, which suggests shared mechanisms of disease initiation.

Sequenced sample: blood, either unsorted or a sorted T cell fraction (not recorded which). The clonotype was recovered from a male donor with ankylosing spondylitis or in good health (not recorded which). The chain is encoded by TRBV29-1 joined to TRBJ2-1; TRBD2 is possibly the D segment (7 matching bases). The CDR3: CSVSEGGGNEQFF. The DNA reads TGCAGCGTGAGCGAGGGGGGAGGGAATGAGCAGTTCTTC.